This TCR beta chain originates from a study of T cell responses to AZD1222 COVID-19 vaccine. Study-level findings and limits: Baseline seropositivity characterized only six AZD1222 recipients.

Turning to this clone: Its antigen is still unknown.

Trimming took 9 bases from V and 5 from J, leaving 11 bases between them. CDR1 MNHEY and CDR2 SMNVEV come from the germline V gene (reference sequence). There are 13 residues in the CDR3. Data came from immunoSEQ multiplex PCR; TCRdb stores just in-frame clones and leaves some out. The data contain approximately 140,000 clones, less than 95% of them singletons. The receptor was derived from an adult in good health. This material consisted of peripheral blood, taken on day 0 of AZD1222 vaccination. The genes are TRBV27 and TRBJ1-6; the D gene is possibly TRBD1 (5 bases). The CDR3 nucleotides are TGTGCCAGTGCGGACATACATAATTCACCCCTCCACTTT. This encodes CASADIHNSPLHF.